A single T cell receptor (beta chain) is shown here with its context. This sample is drawn from a study of OX40 agonist ivuxolimab in advanced cancers. Only in-frame clones appear in the TCRdb table, and some are missing; sequencing was by immunoSEQ multiplex PCR. The sample has 80,000 to 100,000 clones, roughly 90% seen once. CDR1 and CDR2 (germline): SNHLY, FYNNEI. The germline V and J ends were trimmed by 6 bases and 4 bases, with 13 bases remaining between them. The CDR3 extends over 14 amino acids. The rearrangement uses TRBV2 and TRBJ2-1; no definite D call. The TCR sequence derives from an adult with an advanced solid tumor such as melanoma, head and neck, liver or kidney cancer. Sequenced material: CD4+ or CD8+ T cells sorted from blood, taken in a trial of the OX40 agonist ivuxolimab. The CDR3 here is CASSLEAAYNEQFF. CDR3 sequence (DNA): TGTGCCAGCAGCCTCGAAGCAGCGTACAATGAGCAGTTCTTC.